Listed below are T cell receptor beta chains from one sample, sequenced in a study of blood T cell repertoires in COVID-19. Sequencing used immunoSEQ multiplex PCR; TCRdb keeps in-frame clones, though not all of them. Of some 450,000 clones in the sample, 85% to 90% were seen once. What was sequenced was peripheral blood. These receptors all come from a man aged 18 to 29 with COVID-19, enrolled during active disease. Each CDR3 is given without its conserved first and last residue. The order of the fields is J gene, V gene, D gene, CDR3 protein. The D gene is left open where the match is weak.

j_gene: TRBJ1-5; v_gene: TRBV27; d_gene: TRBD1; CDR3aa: ASSSRQGGEPQH
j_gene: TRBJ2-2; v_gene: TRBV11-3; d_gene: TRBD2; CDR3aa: ASSQVSGRNTGELF
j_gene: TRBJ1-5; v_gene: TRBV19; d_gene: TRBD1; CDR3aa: ASSKGQGVKPQH
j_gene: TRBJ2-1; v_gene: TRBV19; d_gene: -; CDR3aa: ASSITAYSYNEQF
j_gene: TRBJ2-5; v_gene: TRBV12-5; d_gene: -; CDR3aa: ASGLSSTSFQTQY
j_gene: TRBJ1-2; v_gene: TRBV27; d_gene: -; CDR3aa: ASRTNGMGGYT
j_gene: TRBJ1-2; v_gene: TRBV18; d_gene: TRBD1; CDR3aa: ASSPRGDRGYGYT
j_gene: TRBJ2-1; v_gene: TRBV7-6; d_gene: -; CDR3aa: ASSEGDEQF
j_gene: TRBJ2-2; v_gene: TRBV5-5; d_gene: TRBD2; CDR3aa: ASSFISGGPSGELF
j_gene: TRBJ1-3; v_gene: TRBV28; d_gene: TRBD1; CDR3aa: ASRPPDRPSSGNTIY
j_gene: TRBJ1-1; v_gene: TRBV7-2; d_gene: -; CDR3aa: ASSPNGTPTEAF
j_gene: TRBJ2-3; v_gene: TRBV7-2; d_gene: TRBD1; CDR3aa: ASSLGTGGDTQY
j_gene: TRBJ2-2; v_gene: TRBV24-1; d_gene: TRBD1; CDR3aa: ATSDRDRTYTGELF
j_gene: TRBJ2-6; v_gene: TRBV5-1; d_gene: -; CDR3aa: ASSLVVQSGANVLT
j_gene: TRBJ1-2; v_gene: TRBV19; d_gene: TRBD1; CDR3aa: ASSTPGQGDPGYT
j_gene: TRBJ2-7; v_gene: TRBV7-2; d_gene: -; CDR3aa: ASSSRGPGVRNEQY
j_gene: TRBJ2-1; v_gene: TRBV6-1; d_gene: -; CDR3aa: ASSELKINEQF
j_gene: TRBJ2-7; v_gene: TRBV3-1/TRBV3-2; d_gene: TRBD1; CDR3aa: ASSQVPGGTGSYEQY